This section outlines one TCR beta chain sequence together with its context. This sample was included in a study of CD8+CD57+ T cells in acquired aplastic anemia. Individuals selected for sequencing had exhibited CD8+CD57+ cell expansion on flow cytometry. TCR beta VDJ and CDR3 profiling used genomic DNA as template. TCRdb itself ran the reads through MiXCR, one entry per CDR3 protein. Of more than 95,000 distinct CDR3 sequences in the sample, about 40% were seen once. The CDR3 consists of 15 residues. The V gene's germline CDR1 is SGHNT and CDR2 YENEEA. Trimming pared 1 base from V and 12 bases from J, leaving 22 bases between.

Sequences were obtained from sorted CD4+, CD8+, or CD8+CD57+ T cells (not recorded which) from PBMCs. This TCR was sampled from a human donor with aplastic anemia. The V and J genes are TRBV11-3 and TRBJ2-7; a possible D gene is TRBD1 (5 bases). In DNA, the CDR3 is TGTGCCAGCAGCTTAGGGACCCTTCGGCAGGGCGAACTGTACGTC. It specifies CASSLGTLRQGELYV.